The rows below give T cell receptor beta chains drawn from one sample of a study of OX40 agonist ivuxolimab in advanced cancers. Measured with immunoSEQ multiplex PCR; TCRdb has only the in-frame clones, and not every one. The sample contains about 44,000 clones, roughly 86% of which appear only once. Specimen: CD4+ or CD8+ T cells sorted from blood, collected in a trial of the OX40 agonist ivuxolimab. The receptors derive from an adult with an advanced solid tumor such as melanoma, head and neck, liver or kidney cancer. Each CDR3 is given without its conserved first and last residue.

J gene | V gene | CDR3 protein
TRBJ1-1 | TRBV4-1 | ASSRGWGTGTEAF
TRBJ1-5 | TRBV18 | ASSEGTERISNQPQH
TRBJ1-1 | TRBV19 | ASRPLLGGGTEAF
TRBJ1-1 | TRBV11-2 | ASLHRRDLTEAF
TRBJ1-2 | TRBV6-5 | ASSTQGGMYGYT
TRBJ1-1 | TRBV5-6 | ASSLAGTMDTEAF
TRBJ1-2 | TRBV29-1 | SARTVSSYGYT
TRBJ1-2 | TRBV5-1 | ASSLGQGIDYGYT
TRBJ1-1 | TRBV11-2 | AAGVGGNRSPRGDQGF
TRBJ2-7 | TRBV29-1 | SVSLGDEQY
TRBJ2-1 | TRBV29-1 | SVVMGPRQF
TRBJ1-4 | TRBV4-1 | ASSLSGIGAEKLF
TRBJ1-6 | TRBV4-3 | ASSHGQGESSPLH
TRBJ1-1 | TRBV9 | ASSPKVRVTNTEAF
TRBJ2-2 | TRBV7-8 | ASSIDSTGELF
TRBJ1-6 | TRBV9 | ASSPRDTNSPLH
TRBJ1-5 | TRBV6-5 | ASRREGSNQPQH
TRBJ2-1 | TRBV6-5 | ASSYGLAGGYNEQF
TRBJ1-2 | TRBV9 | ASSEGDRGDGYT
TRBJ2-3 | TRBV29-1 | SVGDARGRADTQY
TRBJ1-5 | TRBV6-5 | ASSYSDGENQPQH
TRBJ1-1 | TRBV19 | ASSTSGGAF
TRBJ2-1 | TRBV18 | ASSPSGSNNEQF
TRBJ2-1 | TRBV30 | AWSSNNEQF
TRBJ2-3 | TRBV18 | ASSPARTSGGTDTQY
TRBJ1-2 | TRBV29-1 | SVDREYYGYT
TRBJ2-6 | TRBV7-2 | ASSLDSSGANVLT